The clone carrying this T cell receptor (beta chain) has at least ten counts. Its cognate antigen is unknown. The sample comes from a study of breast tumors, draining lymph nodes, adjacent tissues. From the multiplex PCR reads, TCRdb called clonotypes with MiXCR, one entry per CDR3 protein. The sample consists of around 120,000 distinct CDR3 sequences, just under 20% of them appearing once. V was pared by 4 bases and J by 4 bases, with 4 bases of the junction left unmatched. Germline V gene data show CDR1 as SGHRS and CDR2 as YFSETQ. The CDR3 covers 14 residues. The lymph nodes were axillary draining lymph nodes from breast cancer patients. Findings and caveats of the study: The data were judged consistent with most tumor T cells coming from lymph node and expanding in tumor.

The TCR sequence derives from a female donor with breast cancer. Some clones in this sample may be carry-over from other donors' samples. The sample taken for sequencing was axillary lymph node tissue. The chain has TRBV5-1 and TRBJ2-2, with TRBD1 matching over 7 bases. Written as DNA, the CDR3 is TGCGCCAGCAGCCCGAGGGACAGCACCGGGGAGCTGTTTTTT. Protein: CASSPRDSTGELFF.